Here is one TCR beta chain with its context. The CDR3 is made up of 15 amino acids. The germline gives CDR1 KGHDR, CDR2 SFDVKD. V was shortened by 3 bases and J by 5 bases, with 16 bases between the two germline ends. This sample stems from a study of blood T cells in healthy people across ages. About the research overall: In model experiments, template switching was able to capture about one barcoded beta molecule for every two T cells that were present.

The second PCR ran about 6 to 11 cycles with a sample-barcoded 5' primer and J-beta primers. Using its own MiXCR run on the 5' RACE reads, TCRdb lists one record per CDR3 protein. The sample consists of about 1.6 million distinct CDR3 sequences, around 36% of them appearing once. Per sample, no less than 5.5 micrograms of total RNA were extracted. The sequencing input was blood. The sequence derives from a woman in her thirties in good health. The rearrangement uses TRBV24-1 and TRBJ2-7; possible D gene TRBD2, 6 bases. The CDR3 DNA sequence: TGTGCCACCAGTGATCATACTGGCGGGATCCACGAGCAGTACTTC. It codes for CATSDHTGGIHEQYF.